The 10 T cell receptor beta chains presented below share a single source sample, sequenced in a study of Tregs in tolerant kidney transplant recipients. The protocol was immunoSEQ multiplex PCR, while the TCRdb copy is restricted to in-frame clones and leaves out a portion. Among 200,000 to 300,000 clones, roughly four fifths were seen once, and the ten largest hold about 0.64%. The sequencing input was CD4+ T cells from blood. These receptor sequences come from a human donor in good health.

The V gene is TRBV9, the J gene TRBJ2-5; D not certain. The V gene lost 0 bases and the J gene lost 5 bases, with 14 bases spanning the gap. Per germline, CDR1 SGDLS and CDR2 YYNGEE. The length of the CDR3 is 15 residues. The CDR3 spells CASSVVSPRRETQYF. As DNA, the CDR3 is TGTGCCAGCAGCGTAGTTAGCCCTCGTAGGGAGACCCAGTACTTC.

About this clone itself: Its ends do not fully match the called genes, so a read error is possible. This chain links TRBV27 with TRBJ1-2; D call uncertain. CDR1 is MNHEY, CDR2 SMNVEV, per germline (reference sequence). The CDR3 is 13 amino acids. The CDR3 DNA sequence: TGTGCCGGCAGTGAGACTAATAACTATGGCTACACCTTC. Translated: CAGSETNNYGYTF.

The gene calls are TRBV4-1 and TRBJ2-6; TRBD2 agrees at 7 bases. V was clipped by 1 base and J by 0 bases; unmatched bases: 3. The CDR3 is made up of 17 amino acids. Germline CDR1 is MGHRA and CDR2 is YSYEKL. The chain's CDR3 is CASSQVGRNSGANVLTF. CDR3 coding DNA: TGCGCCAGCAGCCAAGTCGGGAGGAACTCTGGGGCCAACGTCCTGACTTTC.

The V call is TRBV5-1, the J call TRBJ2-3; D is possibly TRBD2 (5 bases). The CDR3 extends over 16 amino acids. V was cut by 0 bases and J by 2 bases, with 13 bases left in between. The germline gives CDR1 SGHRS, CDR2 YFSETQ. CDR3 sequence reads: CASSLGLPTLTDTQYF. The CDR3 DNA follows: TGCGCCAGCAGCTTGGGACTACCGACCCTCACAGATACGCAGTATTTT.

About this clone itself: The sample holds other DNA sequences that translate to the same CDR3. This chain joins TRBV6-1 and TRBJ1-2; D is possibly TRBD1 (5 bases). V was shortened by 6 bases and J by 8 bases, with 13 bases between the two germline ends. Germline CDR1 reads MNHNS; CDR2 reads SASEGT. The CDR3 has 12 residues. CDR3 DNA sequence: TGTGCCAGCAGATACCAGGGTGAGGGCTACACCTTC. Protein sequence: CASRYQGEGYTF.

This chain links TRBV9 with TRBJ2-3, with D maybe TRBD2 (5 bases). The V end was cut by 7 bases, the J end by 4 bases, with 16 bases between. Germline V gene lookup returns CDR1 SGDLS and CDR2 YYNGEE. CDR3 length: 14 amino acids. CDR3 nucleotide sequence: TGTGCCAGCCAGGCAGCGGCCTCACCAGATACGCAGTATTTT. Translating it yields CASQAAASPDTQYF. Full variable domain (rest looked up from reference TRBV9 and TRBJ2-3): DSGVTQTPKHLITATGQRVTLRCSPRSGDLSVYWYQQSLDQGLQFLIQYYNGEERAKGNILERFSAQQFPDLHSELNLSSLELGDSALYFCASQAAASPDTQYFGPGTRLTVL.

The chain joins TRBV2 to TRBJ1-2; the D gene is possibly TRBD1 (5 bases). Germline V CDR1 and CDR2: SNHLY, FYNNEI. Deletions cut 3 bases from V and 4 bases from J, with 9 bases between. The CDR3 runs 13 residues. The CDR3 sequence: CASSEEGIYGYTF. CDR3 DNA sequence: TGTGCCAGCAGTGAGGAGGGGATCTATGGCTACACCTTC.

The V call is TRBV11-3, the J call TRBJ2-1; D is possibly TRBD1 (6 bases). Trimming left V 4 bases short and J 2 bases short, with 12 bases between. This CDR3 spans 15 amino acids. The germline V gene encodes CDR1 SGHNT and CDR2 YENEEA. Here the CDR3 DNA reads TGTGCCAGCAGCTCAATTCACAGGGCCTACAATGAGCAGTTCTTC. Encoded protein: CASSSIHRAYNEQFF.

This clone was picked up one time. The chain employs TRBV4-1 and TRBJ2-3; 10 bases are shared with TRBD2. The CDR3 totals 16 residues. Germline V gene lookup returns CDR1 MGHRA and CDR2 YSYEKL. After removal of 2 bases from V and 4 bases from J, the junction contained 6 bases not matched to a gene. The CDR3 sequence is CASSQNLAGASDTQYF. The CDR3 DNA reads as TGCGCCAGCAGCCAAAACCTAGCGGGGGCATCAGATACGCAGTATTTT.

The chain carries TRBV18 and TRBJ2-7, with D unclear. Germline loops: CDR1 KGHSH, CDR2 LQKENI. Trimming removed 1 base from V and 0 bases from J, with 13 bases in between. The CDR3 has 16 residues. The CDR3 bases are TGTGCCAGCTCACCACTTCCAGTCCTGAGCTCCTACGAGCAGTACTTC. Translated: CASSPLPVLSSYEQYF.